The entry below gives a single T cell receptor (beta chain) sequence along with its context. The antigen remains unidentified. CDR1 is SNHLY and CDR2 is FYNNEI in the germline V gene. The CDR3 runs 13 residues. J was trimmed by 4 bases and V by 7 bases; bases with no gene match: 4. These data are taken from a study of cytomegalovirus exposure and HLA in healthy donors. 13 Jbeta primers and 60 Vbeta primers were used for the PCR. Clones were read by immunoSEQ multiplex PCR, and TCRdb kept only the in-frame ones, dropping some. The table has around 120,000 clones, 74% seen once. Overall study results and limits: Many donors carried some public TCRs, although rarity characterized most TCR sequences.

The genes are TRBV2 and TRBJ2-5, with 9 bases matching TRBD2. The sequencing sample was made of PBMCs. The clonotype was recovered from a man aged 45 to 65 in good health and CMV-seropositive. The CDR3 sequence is CASTSGMSETQYF. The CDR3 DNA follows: TGTGCCAGCACTAGCGGGATGTCAGAGACCCAGTACTTC. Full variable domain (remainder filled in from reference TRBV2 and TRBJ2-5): EPEVTQTPSHQVTQMGQEVILRCVPISNHLYFYWYRQILGQKVEFLVSFYNNEISEKSEIFDDQFSVERPDGSNFTLKIRSTKLEDSAMYFCASTSGMSETQYFGPGTRLLVL.